Listed below are T cell receptor beta chains from one sample, sequenced in a study of cytomegalovirus exposure and HLA in healthy donors. TCRdb's table, derived via immunoSEQ multiplex PCR, lists solely in-frame clones and lacks some. The sample gives roughly 260,000 clones, 84% of which show up once; about 2% is in the top ten. Source material: PBMCs. The receptors were sampled from a woman in her thirties or forties in good health and CMV-seropositive. Each CDR3 is given with its conserved first and last residue. The order of the fields is D gene, clone size, CDR3 length, J gene, V gene, CDR3 protein, CDR3 DNA. D genes are given only for firm matches. A row's size may be missing; if present it is once, few, many or a size class.

. once 15 TRBJ1-6 TRBV7-2 CASSLRGGADSPLHF TGTGCCAGCAGCTTACGGGGGGGTGCAGATTCACCCCTCCACTTT
TRBD2 once 17 TRBJ2-2 TRBV5-1 CASSSQSAGGNTGELFF TGCGCCAGCAGCAGCCAGTCAGCGGGAGGAAACACCGGGGAGCTGTTTTTT
. . 16 TRBJ2-2 TRBV14 CASSQEGGGYTGELFF TGTGCCAGCAGCCAAGAAGGTGGGGGGTACACCGGGGAGCTGTTTTTT
. . 15 TRBJ1-1 TRBV7-6 CASLPGGAWSTEAFF TGTGCCAGCCTGCCTGGGGGGGCGTGGAGCACTGAAGCTTTCTTT
TRBD1 . 14 TRBJ2-1 TRBV30 CAWGRQGVYNEQFF TGTGCCTGGGGTAGACAGGGGGTTTACAATGAGCAGTTCTTC
. . 15 TRBJ2-1 TRBV5-1 CASSFTGDTYNEQFF TGCGCCAGCAGCTTTACGGGAGACACCTACAATGAGCAGTTCTTC
. . 15 TRBJ2-6 TRBV5-1 CASSTTASGANVLTF TGCGCCAGCAGCACCACAGCCTCTGGGGCCAACGTCCTGACTTTC
. . 12 TRBJ2-3 TRBV18 CASSDKRDTQYF TGTGCCAGCTCAGATAAGCGGGATACGCAGTATTTT
TRBD1 . 13 TRBJ2-1 TRBV10-3 CAILDREGHEQFF TGTGCCATCTTGGACAGGGAAGGCCATGAGCAGTTCTTC
TRBD1 . 16 TRBJ1-2 TRBV7-2 CASSPSKGQGALGYTF TGTGCCAGCAGCCCCTCGAAGGGACAGGGGGCCCTTGGCTACACCTTC
. . 14 TRBJ1-6 TRBV14 CASSQVLRGSPLHF TGTGCCAGCAGCCAAGTTCTTCGGGGGTCACCCCTCCACTTT
. . 11 TRBJ1-3 TRBV7-2 CASSGGDTIYF TGTGCCAGCAGCGGAGGAGACACCATATATTTT
TRBD2 once 14 TRBJ2-1 TRBV7-3 CASAGGSKYNEQFF TGTGCCAGCGCTGGCGGGAGTAAGTACAATGAGCAGTTCTTC
TRBD1 . 13 TRBJ2-7 TRBV6-5 CASRTSGGREQYF TGTGCCAGCAGGACCTCAGGGGGCCGCGAGCAGTACTTC
. . 15 TRBJ2-5 TRBV10-3 CAISQGRGLQETQYF TGTGCCATCAGCCAGGGGAGGGGTCTCCAAGAGACCCAGTACTTC
. . 13 TRBJ2-7 TRBV7-2 CASGSDSSYEQYF TGTGCCAGCGGGTCGGACAGCTCCTACGAGCAGTACTTC
. . 14 TRBJ1-5 TRBV19 CASSLTGSGQPQHF TGTGCCAGTAGTCTAACAGGGTCTGGTCAGCCCCAGCATTTT
TRBD1 . 14 TRBJ2-7 TRBV7-9 CASSPWTGGSEQYF TGTGCCAGCAGCCCCTGGACAGGGGGCTCCGAGCAGTACTTC
. . 13 TRBJ1-1 TRBV2 CASSVGWAGEAFF TGTGCCAGCAGTGTAGGCTGGGCGGGTGAAGCTTTCTTT
. . 13 TRBJ2-7 TRBV19 CASSSGTSYEQYF TGTGCCAGTAGTAGCGGGACCTCCTACGAGCAGTACTTC
. . 17 TRBJ1-3 TRBV7-9 CSSSPVLGGSSGNTIYF TGTTCCAGCAGCCCAGTCCTTGGCGGCAGCTCTGGAAACACCATATATTTT
TRBD2 . 12 TRBJ2-5 TRBV7-3 CASSSSGYTQYF TGTGCCAGCAGCTCTAGCGGCTATACCCAGTACTTC
. . 15 TRBJ1-2 TRBV7-2 CASSLAPGSHYGYTF TGTGCCAGCAGCTTAGCACCAGGGTCCCACTATGGCTACACCTTC
. . 16 TRBJ2-7 TRBV5-6 CASSWGVARTVDEQYF TGTGCCAGCAGCTGGGGGGTAGCGAGAACGGTGGACGAGCAGTACTTC
. . 16 TRBJ2-3 TRBV13 CASSLGLTGAADTQYF TGTGCCAGCAGCTTAGGCCTAACGGGAGCGGCAGATACGCAGTATTTT
TRBD2 . 15 TRBJ2-7 TRBV9 CASSVVGTSGYEQYF TGTGCCAGCAGCGTAGTGGGGACTAGCGGCTACGAGCAGTACTTC
. . 15 TRBJ1-6 TRBV25-1 CASSSQGQGGSPLHF TGTGCCAGCAGTTCTCAGGGTCAGGGCGGTTCACCCCTCCACTTT
TRBD1 . 14 TRBJ2-2 TRBV5-4 CASSLRQGAGELFF TGTGCCAGCAGCTTGCGTCAGGGGGCCGGGGAGCTGTTTTTT
TRBD1 . 15 TRBJ2-1 TRBV9 CASSFSDRAYNEQFF TGTGCCAGCAGCTTCAGCGACAGGGCCTACAATGAGCAGTTCTTC
TRBD1 . 13 TRBJ1-3 TRBV28 CASQDRDGNTIYF TGTGCCAGCCAGGACAGGGATGGAAACACCATATATTTT
TRBD1 once 14 TRBJ2-7 TRBV4-3 CASSRDRSSYEQYF TGCGCCAGCAGCCGGGACAGGAGCTCCTACGAGCAGTACTTC
. . 13 TRBJ2-2 TRBV6-4 CASSPGNTGELFF TGTGCCAGCTCACCGGGGAACACCGGGGAGCTGTTTTTT
TRBD1 . 15 TRBJ2-7 TRBV7-8 CASRPEGAGTYEQYF TGTGCCAGCAGACCCGAGGGGGCCGGAACCTACGAGCAGTACTTC
. . 18 TRBJ1-4 TRBV27 CASRPYLQGNVANEKLFF TGTGCCAGCAGACCCTACCTCCAGGGGAATGTGGCTAATGAAAAACTGTTTTTT
TRBD1 few 15 TRBJ2-7 TRBV11-3 CASSPRDRSSYEQYF TGTGCCAGCAGCCCCCGGGACAGGTCGTCCTACGAGCAGTACTTC
TRBD1 . 14 TRBJ2-3 TRBV7-9 CASSQNRGLDTQYF TGTGCCAGCAGCCAAAACAGGGGATTAGATACGCAGTATTTT
TRBD1 . 15 TRBJ1-3 TRBV9 CASSPAPGQLNTIYF TGTGCCAGCAGCCCAGCACCGGGACAGCTAAACACCATATATTTT
. . 15 TRBJ2-3 TRBV28 CASSLGDYLRDTQYF TGTGCCAGCAGTTTAGGCGACTACCTTCGGGATACGCAGTATTTT
. . 12 TRBJ2-7 TRBV30 CAWRSGDYEQYF TGTGCCTGGAGATCGGGTGACTACGAGCAGTACTTC
. . 15 TRBJ2-5 TRBV5-6 CASSPGWGLQETQYF TGTGCCAGCAGCCCAGGGTGGGGCCTCCAAGAGACCCAGTACTTC
. . 20 TRBJ2-3 TRBV18 CASSSRRDRGGLAVTDTQYF TGTGCCAGCTCTTCAAGAAGGGACAGGGGCGGACTAGCGGTAACAGATACGCAGTATTTT
. . 14 TRBJ2-1 TRBV9 CASSGERADNEQFF TGTGCCAGCAGCGGAGAGCGGGCTGACAATGAGCAGTTCTTC
. . 13 TRBJ2-3 TRBV29-1 CSVKLVLTDTQYF TGCAGCGTCAAACTAGTCCTCACAGATACGCAGTATTTT
. . 14 TRBJ2-7 TRBV5-1 CASSLSGDGGEQYF TGCGCCAGCAGCTTGTCGGGGGACGGGGGCGAGCAGTACTTC
TRBD2 . 16 TRBJ2-7 TRBV5-6 CASSPRGGTSSYEQYF TGTGCCAGCAGCCCCCGAGGGGGGACTAGCTCCTACGAGCAGTACTTC
. . 14 TRBJ1-1 TRBV13 CASSSITGITEAFF TGTGCCAGCAGCTCAATCACAGGGATAACTGAAGCTTTCTTT
TRBD1 . 12 TRBJ1-6 TRBV7-9 CASRPGTGPTHF TGTGCCAGCAGGCCCGGGACAGGGCCCACCCACTTT
. once 13 TRBJ1-3 TRBV30 CAWSVRGRNTIYF TGTGCCTGGAGTGTTCGTGGCCGAAACACCATATATTTT
TRBD2 . 15 TRBJ2-5 TRBV13 CASSLSSGGQETQYF TGTGCCAGCAGCTTAAGTAGCGGGGGACAAGAGACCCAGTACTTC